The entry that follows covers one TCR beta chain sequence. The antigen is undetermined. V lost 8 bases, J lost 2 bases, and 12 bases stayed unmatched. The CDR3 totals 16 residues. The germline gives CDR1 LNHDA, CDR2 SQIVND (reference sequence). It was with 60 Vbeta and 13 Jbeta primers that the PCR ran. Profiling relied on immunoSEQ multiplex PCR, and the TCRdb table lists in-frame clones only, not all of them. Its table lists around 140,000 clones. This sample was taken from a study of cytomegalovirus exposure and HLA in healthy donors. Study-wide background: Early released data had tens of millions of unique TCRs, all coming from HLA-typed donors. Study findings and constraints: Specificity of three CMV-associated chains for CMV antigens was verified in vitro. Among TCR beta chains, those listed as cytomegalovirus-associated numbered over 150.

The sample was PBMCs. The chain is built from TRBV19 and TRBJ1-3; TRBD1 agrees at 7 bases. This sequence originates from a woman between 45 and 60 years old in good health and CMV-seronegative. CDR3 sequence reads: CASSRRTGATGNTIYF. The CDR3 DNA sequence: TGTGCCAGTTCCCGCCGAACAGGGGCGACTGGAAACACCATATATTTT.